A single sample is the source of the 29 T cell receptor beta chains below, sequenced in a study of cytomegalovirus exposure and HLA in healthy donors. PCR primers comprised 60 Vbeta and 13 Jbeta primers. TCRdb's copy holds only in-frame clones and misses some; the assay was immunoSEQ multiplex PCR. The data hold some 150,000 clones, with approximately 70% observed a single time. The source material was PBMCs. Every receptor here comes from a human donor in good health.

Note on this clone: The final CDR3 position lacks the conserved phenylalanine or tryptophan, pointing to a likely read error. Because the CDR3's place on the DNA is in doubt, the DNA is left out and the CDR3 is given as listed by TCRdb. The CDR3 is CASSEVGSVSAVYT. The genes are TRBV6-1 and TRBJ1-4. Germline CDR1 MNHNS, CDR2 SASEGT. The CDR3 length equals 14 residues, ends included.

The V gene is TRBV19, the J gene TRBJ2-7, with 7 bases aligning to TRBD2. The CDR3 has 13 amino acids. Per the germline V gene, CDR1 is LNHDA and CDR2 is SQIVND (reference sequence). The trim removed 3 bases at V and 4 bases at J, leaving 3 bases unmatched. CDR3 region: CASSIGRVYEQYF. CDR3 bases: TGTGCCAGTAGTATTGGGAGGGTATACGAGCAGTACTTC.

CDR3 region: CASTLAGSSGNEQFF. The CDR3 bases are TGTGCCAGCACCTTAGCGGGGAGCTCAGGGAATGAGCAGTTCTTC. The J gene is TRBJ2-1, the V gene TRBV28; 8 positions match TRBD2. Unmatched junction bases numbered 12, after V lost 7 bases and J lost 7 bases. The CDR3 contains 15 residues. Per the germline V gene, CDR1 is MDHEN and CDR2 is SYDVKM.

This CDR3 reads CASSLSLDREAFF. DNA for the CDR3: TGTGCCAGCAGCTTATCTTTGGACAGGGAAGCTTTCTTT. The gene calls are TRBV7-6 and TRBJ1-1, with 7 bases fitting TRBD1. From germline, CDR1 is SGHVS and CDR2 FNYEAQ. CDR3 size: 13 residues. V trimming: 2 bases; J trimming: 8 bases; junction bases outside the gene matches: 5.

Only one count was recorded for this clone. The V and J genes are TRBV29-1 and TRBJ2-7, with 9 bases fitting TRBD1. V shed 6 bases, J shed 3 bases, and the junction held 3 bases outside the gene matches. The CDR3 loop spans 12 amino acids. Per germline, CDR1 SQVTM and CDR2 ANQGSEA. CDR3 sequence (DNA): TGCAGCGTCGGGACAGGGAACTACGAGCAGTACTTC. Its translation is CSVGTGNYEQYF.

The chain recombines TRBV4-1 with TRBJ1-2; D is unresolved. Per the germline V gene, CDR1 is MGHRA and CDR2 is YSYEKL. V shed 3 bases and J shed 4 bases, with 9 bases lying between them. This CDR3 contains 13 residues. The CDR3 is CASSQSGFYGYTF. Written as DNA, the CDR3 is TGCGCCAGCAGCCAGTCCGGGTTCTATGGCTACACCTTC.

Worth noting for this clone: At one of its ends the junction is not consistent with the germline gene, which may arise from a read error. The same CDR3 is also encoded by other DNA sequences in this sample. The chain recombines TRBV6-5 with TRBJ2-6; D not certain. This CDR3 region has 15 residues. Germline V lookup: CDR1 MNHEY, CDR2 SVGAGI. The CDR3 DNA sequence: TGTGCCAGCAGACCAAGACATCCTGGAGCCAACGTCCTGACTTTC. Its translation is CASRPRHPGANVLTF.

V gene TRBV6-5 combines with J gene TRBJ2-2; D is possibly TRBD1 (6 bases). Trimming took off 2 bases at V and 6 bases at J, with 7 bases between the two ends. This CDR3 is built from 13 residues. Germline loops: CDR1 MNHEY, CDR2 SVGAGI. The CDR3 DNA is TGTGCCAGCAGTTACAAGGGGGCCGGGGAGCTGTTTTTT. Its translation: CASSYKGAGELFF.

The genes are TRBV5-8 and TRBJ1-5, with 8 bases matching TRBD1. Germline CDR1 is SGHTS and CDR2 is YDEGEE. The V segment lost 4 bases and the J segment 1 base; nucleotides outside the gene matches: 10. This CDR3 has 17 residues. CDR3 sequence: CASSAGQGAGSNQPQHF. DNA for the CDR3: TGTGCCAGCAGCGCCGGACAGGGTGCGGGCAGCAATCAGCCCCAGCATTTT.

As DNA, the CDR3 is TGTGCCAGTAGTTCGAGCGCTTATAGCAATCAGCCCCAGCATTTT. Translated: CASSSSAYSNQPQHF. This chain links TRBV19 with TRBJ1-5; D unresolved. Germline V gene data show CDR1 as LNHDA and CDR2 as SQIVND (reference sequence). This CDR3 region has 15 residues. V was pared by 5 bases and J by 0 bases, with 11 bases between.

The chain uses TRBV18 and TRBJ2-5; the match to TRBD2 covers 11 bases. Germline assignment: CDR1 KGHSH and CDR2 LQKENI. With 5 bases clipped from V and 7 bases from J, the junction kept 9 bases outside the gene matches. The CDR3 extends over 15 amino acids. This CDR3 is CASSSVTSGEGTQYF. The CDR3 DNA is TGTGCCAGCTCATCCGTGACTAGCGGGGAAGGGACCCAGTACTTC. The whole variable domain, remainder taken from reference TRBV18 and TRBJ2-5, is NAGVMQNPRHLVRRRGQEARLRCSPMKGHSHVYWYRQLPEEGLKFMVYLQKENIIDESGMPKERFSAEFPKEGPSILRIQQVVRGDSAAYFCASSSVTSGEGTQYFGPGTRLLVL.

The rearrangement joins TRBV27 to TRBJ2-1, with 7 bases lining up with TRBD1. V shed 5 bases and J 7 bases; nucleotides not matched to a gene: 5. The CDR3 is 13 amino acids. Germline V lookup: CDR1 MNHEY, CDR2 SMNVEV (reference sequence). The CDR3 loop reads CASSGTGVNEQFF. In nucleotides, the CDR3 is TGTGCCAGCAGTGGTACAGGGGTGAATGAGCAGTTCTTC.

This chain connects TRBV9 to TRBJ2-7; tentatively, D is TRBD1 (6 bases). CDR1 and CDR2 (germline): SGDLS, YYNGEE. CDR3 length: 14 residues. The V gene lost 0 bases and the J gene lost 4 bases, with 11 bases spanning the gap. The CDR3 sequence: CASSVDQGRYEQYF. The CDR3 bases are TGTGCCAGCAGCGTAGATCAGGGGCGATACGAGCAGTACTTC.

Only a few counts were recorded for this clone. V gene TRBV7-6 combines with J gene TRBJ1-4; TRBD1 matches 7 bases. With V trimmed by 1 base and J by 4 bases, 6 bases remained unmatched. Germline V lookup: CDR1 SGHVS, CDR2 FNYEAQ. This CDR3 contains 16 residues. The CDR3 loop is CASSLERGRYNEKLFF. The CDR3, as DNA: TGTGCCAGCAGCTTAGAAAGGGGGCGATATAATGAAAAACTGTTTTTT.

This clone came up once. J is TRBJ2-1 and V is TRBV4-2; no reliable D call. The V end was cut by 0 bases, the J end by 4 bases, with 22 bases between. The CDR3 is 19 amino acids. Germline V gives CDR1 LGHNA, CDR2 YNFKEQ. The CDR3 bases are TGTGCCAGCAGCCAAGATTCTAACGACTCCCCTAAAAGTTACAATGAGCAGTTCTTC. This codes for CASSQDSNDSPKSYNEQFF.

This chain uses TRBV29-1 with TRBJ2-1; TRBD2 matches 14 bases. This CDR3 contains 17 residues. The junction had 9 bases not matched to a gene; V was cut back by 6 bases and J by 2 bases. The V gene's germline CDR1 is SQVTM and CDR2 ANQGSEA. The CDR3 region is CSVSGTSGRSAYNEQFF. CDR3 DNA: TGCAGCGTGTCCGGGACTAGCGGGAGAAGTGCCTACAATGAGCAGTTCTTC.

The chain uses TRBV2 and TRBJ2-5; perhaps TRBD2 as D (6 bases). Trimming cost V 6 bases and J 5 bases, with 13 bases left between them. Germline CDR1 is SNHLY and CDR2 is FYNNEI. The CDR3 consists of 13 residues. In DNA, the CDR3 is TGTGCCAGCAGGGCAACTAGCTTCGAGACCCAGTACTTC. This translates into CASRATSFETQYF.

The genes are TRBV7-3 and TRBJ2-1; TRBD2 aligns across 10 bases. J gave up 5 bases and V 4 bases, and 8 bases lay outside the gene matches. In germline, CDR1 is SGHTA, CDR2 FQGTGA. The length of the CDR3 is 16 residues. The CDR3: CASSSKAGGPHNEQFF. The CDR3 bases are TGTGCCAGCAGCTCAAAAGCGGGAGGGCCCCACAATGAGCAGTTCTTC.

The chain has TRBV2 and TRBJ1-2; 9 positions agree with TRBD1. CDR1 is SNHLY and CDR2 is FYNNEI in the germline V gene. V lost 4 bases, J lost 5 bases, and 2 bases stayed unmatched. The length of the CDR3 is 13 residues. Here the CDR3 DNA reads TGTGCCAGCAGTGGCGGACAGGGGTATGGCTACACCTTC. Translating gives CASSGGQGYGYTF.

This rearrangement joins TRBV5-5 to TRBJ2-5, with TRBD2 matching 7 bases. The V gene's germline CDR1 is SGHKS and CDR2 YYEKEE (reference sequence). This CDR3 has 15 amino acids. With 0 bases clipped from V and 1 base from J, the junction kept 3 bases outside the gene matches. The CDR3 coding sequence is TGTGCCAGCAGCTTGGTAAGCGGGACCCAAGAGACCCAGTACTTC. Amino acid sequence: CASSLVSGTQETQYF. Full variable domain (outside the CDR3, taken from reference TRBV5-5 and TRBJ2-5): DAGVTQSPTHLIKTRGQQVTLRCSPISGHKSVSWYQQVLGQGPQFIFQYYEKEERGRGNFPDRFSARQFPNYSSELNVNALLLGDSALYLCASSLVSGTQETQYFGPGTRLLVL.

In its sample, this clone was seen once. CDR3 nucleotide sequence: TGTGCCAGCCGAGAAAACTACTCTGGAAACACCATATATTTT. Translated: CASRENYSGNTIYF. The J gene is TRBJ1-3, the V gene TRBV25-1; D call uncertain. Germline CDR1 is MGHDK and CDR2 is SYGVNS. There are 14 residues in the CDR3. The V end lost 8 bases, the J end lost 0 bases, and 11 bases lay between the germline ends. The variable domain in full, with the rest retrieved from reference TRBV25-1 and TRBJ1-3, is EADIYQTPRYLVIGTGKKITLECSQTMGHDKMYWYQQDPGMELHLIHYSYGVNSTEKGDLSSESTVSRIRTEHFPLTLESARPSHTSQYLCASRENYSGNTIYFGEGSWLTVV.

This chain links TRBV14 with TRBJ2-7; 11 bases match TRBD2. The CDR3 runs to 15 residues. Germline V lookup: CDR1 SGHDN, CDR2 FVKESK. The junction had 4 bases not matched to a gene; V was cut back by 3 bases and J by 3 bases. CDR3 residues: CASSHGTSGYYEQYF. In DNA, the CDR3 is TGTGCCAGCAGCCACGGGACTAGCGGATACTACGAGCAGTACTTC.

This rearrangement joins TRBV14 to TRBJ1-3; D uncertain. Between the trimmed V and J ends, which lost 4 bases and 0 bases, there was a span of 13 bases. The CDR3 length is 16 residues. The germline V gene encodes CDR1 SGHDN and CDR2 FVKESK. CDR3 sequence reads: CASSRGRESSGNTIYF. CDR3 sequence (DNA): TGTGCCAGCAGCCGAGGACGGGAGAGCTCTGGAAACACCATATATTTT. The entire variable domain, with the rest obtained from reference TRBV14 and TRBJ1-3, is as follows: EAGVTQFPSHSVIEKGQTVTLRCDPISGHDNLYWYRRVMGKEIKFLLHFVKESKQDESGMPNNRFLAERTGGTYSTLKVQPAELEDSGVYFCASSRGRESSGNTIYFGEGSWLTVV.

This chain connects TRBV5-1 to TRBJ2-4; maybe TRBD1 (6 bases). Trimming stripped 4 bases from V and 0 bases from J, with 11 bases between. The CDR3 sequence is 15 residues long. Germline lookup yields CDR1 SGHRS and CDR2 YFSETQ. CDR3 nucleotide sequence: TGCGCCAGCAGCGACCAACAGGGAGCCAAAAACATTCAGTACTTC. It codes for CASSDQQGAKNIQYF.

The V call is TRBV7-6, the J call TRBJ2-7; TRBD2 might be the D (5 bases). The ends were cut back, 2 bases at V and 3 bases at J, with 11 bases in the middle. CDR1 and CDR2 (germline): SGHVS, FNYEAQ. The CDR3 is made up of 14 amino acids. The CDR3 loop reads CASSLSVGSYEQYF. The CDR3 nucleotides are TGTGCCAGCAGCTTAAGTGTTGGGAGCTACGAGCAGTACTTC. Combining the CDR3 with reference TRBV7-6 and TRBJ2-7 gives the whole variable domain GAGVSQSPRYKVTKRGQDVALRCDPISGHVSLYWYRQALGQGPEFLTYFNYEAQQDKSGLPNDRFSAERPEGSISTLTIQRTEQRDSAMYRCASSLSVGSYEQYFGPGTRLTVT.

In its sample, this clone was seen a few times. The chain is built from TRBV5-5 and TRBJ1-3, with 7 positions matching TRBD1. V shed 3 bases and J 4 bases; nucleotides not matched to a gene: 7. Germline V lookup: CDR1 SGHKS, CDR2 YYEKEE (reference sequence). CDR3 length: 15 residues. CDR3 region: CASSYDRVSGNTIYF. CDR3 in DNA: TGTGCCAGCAGCTATGACAGGGTCTCAGGAAACACCATATATTTT.

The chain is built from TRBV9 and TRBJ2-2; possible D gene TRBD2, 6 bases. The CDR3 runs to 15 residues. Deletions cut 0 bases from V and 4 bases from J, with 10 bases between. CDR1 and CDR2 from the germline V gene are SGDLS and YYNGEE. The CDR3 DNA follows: TGTGCCAGCAGCGTAGACCTGGGAGGCACCGGGGAGCTGTTTTTT. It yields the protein CASSVDLGGTGELFF.

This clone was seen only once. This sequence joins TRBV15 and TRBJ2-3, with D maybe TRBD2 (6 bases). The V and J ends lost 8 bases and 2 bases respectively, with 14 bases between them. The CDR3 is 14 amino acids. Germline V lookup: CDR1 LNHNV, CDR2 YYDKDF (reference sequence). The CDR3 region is CATPRDSITDTQYF. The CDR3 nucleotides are TGTGCCACCCCTCGGGACTCCATCACAGATACGCAGTATTTT.

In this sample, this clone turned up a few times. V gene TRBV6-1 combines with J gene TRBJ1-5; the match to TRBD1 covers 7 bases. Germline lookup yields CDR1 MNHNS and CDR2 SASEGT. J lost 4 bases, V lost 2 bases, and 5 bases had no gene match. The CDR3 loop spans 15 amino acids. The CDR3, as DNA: TGTGCCAGCAGTGAAATGACAGGGTCGAATCAGCCCCAGCATTTT. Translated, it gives CASSEMTGSNQPQHF.